This T cell receptor beta chain came from a study of CD8 T cells in Susac syndrome. The CDR3 is 15 amino acids. V was pared by 2 bases and J by 11 bases, with 16 bases between. This clonotype was observed a single time. When the RNA was reverse transcribed, random hexamers were used with an input of roughly 0.45 to 1 ug. The TCR beta CDR3 was amplified by immunoSEQ multiplex PCR across 54 Vbeta, 13 Jbeta. Each CDR3 protein gets one entry after TCRdb re-called the immunoSEQ multiplex PCR reads with MiXCR. The repertoire has about 200,000 distinct CDR3 sequences, approximately 95% of them found once; the top ten carry approximately 0.075%.

The TCR comes from a human donor with multiple sclerosis. This chain links TRBV12-3 or TRBV12-4 with TRBJ1-6; TRBD1 might be the D (5 bases). The sequenced material came from CD4+ T cells from PBMCs. The CDR3: CASSLRPGKGPPLHF. The CDR3 DNA reads TGTGCCAGCAGTTTACGTCCAGGGAAAGGTCCACCCCTCCACTTT.